This T cell receptor (beta chain) was identified during a study of T cell responses to AZD1222 COVID-19 vaccine. As regards this clone: The antigen is not known.

Assay used: immunoSEQ multiplex PCR; TCRdb lists only in-frame clones, some missing. The sample records 150,000 to 170,000 clones, roughly 90% being singletons. Whole-study findings and limits: Spike as a whole was targeted by vaccine-associated CD4 TCRs, dominant at 160-218 and 743-854. All repertoire sampling was performed exclusively after the peak T cell response. Breadth and depth of Spike-specific TCRs rose after two AZD1222 doses. Clonal diversity was possibly underestimated, and white British individuals and females predominated among donors.

The V gene lost 3 bases and the J gene lost 4 bases, with 11 bases spanning the gap. Germline CDR1 reads MNHEY; CDR2 reads SMNVEV (reference sequence). This CDR3 comprises 14 residues. The sequencing used peripheral blood, collected on day 0 of MenACWY control vaccination. This TCR derives from an adult in good health. This sequence joins TRBV27 and TRBJ2-3; D is ambiguous. The CDR3 reads CASSFSVSPDTQYF. The CDR3 DNA reads as TGTGCCAGCAGTTTTTCGGTTAGCCCAGATACGCAGTATTTT.